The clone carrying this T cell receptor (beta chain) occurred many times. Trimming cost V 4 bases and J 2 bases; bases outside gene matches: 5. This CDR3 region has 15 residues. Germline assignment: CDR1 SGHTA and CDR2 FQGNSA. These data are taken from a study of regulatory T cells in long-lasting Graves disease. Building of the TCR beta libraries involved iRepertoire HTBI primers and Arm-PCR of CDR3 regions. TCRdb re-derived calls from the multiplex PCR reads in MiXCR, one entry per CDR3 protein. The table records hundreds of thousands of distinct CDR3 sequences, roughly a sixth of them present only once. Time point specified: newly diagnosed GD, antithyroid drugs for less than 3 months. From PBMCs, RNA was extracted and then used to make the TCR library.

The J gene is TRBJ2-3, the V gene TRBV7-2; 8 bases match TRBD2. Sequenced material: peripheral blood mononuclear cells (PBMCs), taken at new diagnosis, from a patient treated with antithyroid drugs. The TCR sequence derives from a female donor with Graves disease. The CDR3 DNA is TGTGCCAGCAGCTCCACCGGGGGGGTCACAGATACGCAGTATTTT. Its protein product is CASSSTGGVTDTQYF.